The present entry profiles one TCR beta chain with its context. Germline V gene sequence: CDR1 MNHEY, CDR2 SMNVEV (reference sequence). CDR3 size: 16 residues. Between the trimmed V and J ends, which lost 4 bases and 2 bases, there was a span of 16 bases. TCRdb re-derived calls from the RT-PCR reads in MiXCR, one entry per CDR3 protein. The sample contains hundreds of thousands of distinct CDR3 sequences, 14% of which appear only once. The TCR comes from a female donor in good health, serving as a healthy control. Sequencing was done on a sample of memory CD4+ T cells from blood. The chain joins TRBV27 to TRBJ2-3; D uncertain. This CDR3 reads CASSSISGPLTDTQYF. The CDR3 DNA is TGTGCCAGCAGTTCAATTTCCGGTCCCCTCACAGATACGCAGTATTTT.